This T cell receptor beta chain appears in the sequencing data of a study of blood T cell repertoires in COVID-19. On the study more broadly: Sites across the United States, Italy and Spain contributed samples from acute and convalescent COVID-19.

Produced via immunoSEQ multiplex PCR; TCRdb's table is partial and in-frame only. The profile shows about 120,000 clones, 82% of them singletons. V lost 8 bases to trimming and J lost 6 bases, with 11 bases between them. Germline CDR1 and CDR2: MNHEY and SVGAGI. This CDR3 is built from 12 residues. The sample taken for sequencing was peripheral blood. This TCR was recovered from a woman aged 70-85 years with acute or convalescent COVID-19. The V and J genes are TRBV6-5 and TRBJ2-4; maybe TRBD1 (6 bases). The CDR3 loop is CASGRGGNIQYF. CDR3 DNA sequence: TGTGCCAGCGGGCGAGGGGGAAACATTCAGTACTTC.